The rows below give T cell receptor beta chains drawn from one sample of a study of response to subunit inactivated influenza vaccine. TCRdb re-derived calls from the RT-PCR reads in MiXCR, one entry per CDR3 protein. The data show about 540,000 distinct CDR3 sequences, 20% to 25% seen once. The sample also formed part of further work on T cells expressing NK-cell markers.

The sample here was CD4+ T cells sorted from PBMCs, taken approximately 13 days after vaccination. Every receptor here comes from a man in his forties or fifties who received an inactivated influenza vaccine. CDR3s include the opening cysteine and the closing phenylalanine or tryptophan. D genes are given only for firm matches. Part of the rows lack a size; the others show once, few, many or a class for expanded clones.

TRBV3-1	few	-	TRBJ2-4	CASSLLGAAKNIQYF	TGTGCCAGCAGCCTACTCGGGGCGGCCAAAAACATTCAGTACTTC
TRBV7-2	-	-	TRBJ2-5	CASSLSHHQETQYF	TGTGCCAGCAGCTTAAGCCACCACCAAGAGACCCAGTACTTC
TRBV2	few	TRBD1	TRBJ1-5	CASSHGRGGLVQPQHF	TGTGCCAGCAGTCACGGGCGAGGGGGCTTGGTTCAGCCCCAGCATTTT
TRBV5-1	few	TRBD1	TRBJ2-5	CASSRGGSGQETQYF	TGCGCCAGCAGCAGAGGGGGCTCTGGGCAAGAGACCCAGTACTTC
TRBV7-8	few	TRBD1	TRBJ2-6	CASSRDRGPGANVLTF	TGTGCCAGCAGCCGGGACAGGGGGCCCGGGGCCAACGTCCTGACTTTC
TRBV7-9	few	-	TRBJ2-3	CASNPVQRTPSTDTQYF	TGTGCCAGCAACCCGGTTCAGCGAACCCCTAGCACAGATACGCAGTATTTT
TRBV7-9	-	-	TRBJ2-1	CASSSRAGPRSQFF	TGTGCCAGCAGCTCCAGGGCGGGACCCCGGTCCCAGTTCTTC
TRBV28	-	-	TRBJ1-2	CASSFPNYGYTF	TGTGCCAGCAGTTTCCCGAACTATGGCTACACCTTC
TRBV4-3	-	-	TRBJ2-3	CASSRLVGITDTQYF	TGCGCCAGCAGTCGACTAGTTGGAATCACAGATACGCAGTATTTT
TRBV20-1	-	-	TRBJ2-3	CSARPATGRDTQYF	TGCAGTGCTAGGCCGGCGACAGGTCGGGATACGCAGTATTTT
TRBV29-1	many	TRBD2	TRBJ2-7	CSVEEAGAVRGEQYF	TGCAGCGTTGAAGAAGCGGGAGCCGTGAGGGGCGAGCAGTACTTC
TRBV6-6	many	-	TRBJ1-1	CASSYDGNTEAFF	TGTGCCAGCAGTTACGACGGGAACACTGAAGCTTTCTTT
TRBV11-2	few	-	TRBJ1-4	CASETGAGGEKLFF	TGTGCCAGCGAGACGGGAGCTGGGGGTGAAAAACTGTTTTTT
TRBV6-1	many	TRBD1	TRBJ2-1	CASSGGTGGGLDEQFF	TGTGCCAGCAGTGGGGGGACAGGGGGAGGTCTTGATGAGCAGTTCTTC
TRBV28	-	-	TRBJ1-5	CASSLSQTGYQPQHF	TGTGCCAGCAGTCTCAGCCAAACAGGGTATCAGCCCCAGCATTTT
TRBV4-3	-	-	TRBJ2-1	CASSQEGGGEQFF	TGCGCCAGCAGCCAAGAGGGGGGCGGTGAGCAGTTCTTC